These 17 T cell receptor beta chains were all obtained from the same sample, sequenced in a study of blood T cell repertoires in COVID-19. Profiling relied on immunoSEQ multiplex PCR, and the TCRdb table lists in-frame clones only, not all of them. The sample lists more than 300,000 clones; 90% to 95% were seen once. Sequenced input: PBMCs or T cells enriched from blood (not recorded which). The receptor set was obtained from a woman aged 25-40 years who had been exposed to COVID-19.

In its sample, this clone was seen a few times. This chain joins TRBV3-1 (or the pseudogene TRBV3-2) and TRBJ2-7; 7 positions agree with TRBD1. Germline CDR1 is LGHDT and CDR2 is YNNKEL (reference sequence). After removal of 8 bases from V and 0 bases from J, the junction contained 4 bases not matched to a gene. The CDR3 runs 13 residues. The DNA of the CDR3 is TGTGCCAGCCGCAGGGGGAGCTCCTACGAGCAGTACTTC. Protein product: CASRRGSSYEQYF.

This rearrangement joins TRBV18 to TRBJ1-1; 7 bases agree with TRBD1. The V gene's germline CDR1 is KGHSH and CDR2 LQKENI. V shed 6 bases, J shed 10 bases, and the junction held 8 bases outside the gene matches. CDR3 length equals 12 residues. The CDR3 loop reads CASSSDRVGAFF. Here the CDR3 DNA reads TGTGCCAGCTCGTCTGACAGGGTTGGAGCTTTCTTT.

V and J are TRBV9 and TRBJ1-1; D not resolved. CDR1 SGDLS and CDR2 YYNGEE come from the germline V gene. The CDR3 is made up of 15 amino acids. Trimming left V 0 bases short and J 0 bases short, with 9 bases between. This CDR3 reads CASSVEGRLNTEAFF. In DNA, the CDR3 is TGTGCCAGCAGCGTAGAAGGCAGGCTGAACACTGAAGCTTTCTTT.

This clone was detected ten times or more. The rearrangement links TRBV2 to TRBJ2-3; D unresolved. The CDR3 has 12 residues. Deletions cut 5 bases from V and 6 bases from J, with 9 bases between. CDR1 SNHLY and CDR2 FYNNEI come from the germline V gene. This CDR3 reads CASSFTEDTQYF. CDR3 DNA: TGTGCCAGCAGTTTCACTGAGGATACGCAGTATTTT.

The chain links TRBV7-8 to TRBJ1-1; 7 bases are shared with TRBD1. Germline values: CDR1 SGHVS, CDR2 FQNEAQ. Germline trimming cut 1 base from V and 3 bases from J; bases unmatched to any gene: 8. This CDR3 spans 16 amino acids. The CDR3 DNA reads TGTGCCAGCAGCTTAGAAGGTGGGACAGCCTACACTGAAGCTTTCTTT. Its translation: CASSLEGGTAYTEAFF.

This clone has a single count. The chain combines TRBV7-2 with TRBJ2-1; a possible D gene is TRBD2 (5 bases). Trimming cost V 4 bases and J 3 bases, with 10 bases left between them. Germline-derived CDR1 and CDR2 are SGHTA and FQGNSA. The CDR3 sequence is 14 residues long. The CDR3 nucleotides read TGTGCCAGCAGCTCGCGGGCCGTCTACAATGAGCAGTTCTTC. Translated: CASSSRAVYNEQFF.

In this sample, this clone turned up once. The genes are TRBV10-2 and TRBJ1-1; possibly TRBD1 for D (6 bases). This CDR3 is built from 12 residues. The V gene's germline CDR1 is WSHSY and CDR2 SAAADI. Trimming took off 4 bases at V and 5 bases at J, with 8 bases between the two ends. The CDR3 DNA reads TGCGCCAGCAGTGCCGACAGGACTGAAGCTTTCTTT. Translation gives CASSADRTEAFF.

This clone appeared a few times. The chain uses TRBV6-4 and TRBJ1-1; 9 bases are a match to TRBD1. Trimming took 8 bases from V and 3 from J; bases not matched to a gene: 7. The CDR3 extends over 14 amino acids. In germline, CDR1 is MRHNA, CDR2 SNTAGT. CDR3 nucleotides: TGTGCCAGCCGGGGACAGGGATGGGACACTGAAGCTTTCTTT. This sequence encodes CASRGQGWDTEAFF.

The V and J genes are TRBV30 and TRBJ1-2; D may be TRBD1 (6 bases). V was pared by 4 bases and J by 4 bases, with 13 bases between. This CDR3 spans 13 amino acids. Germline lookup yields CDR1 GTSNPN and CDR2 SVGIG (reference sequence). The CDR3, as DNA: TGTGCCTGGAAAATAAGGGGGACCTATGGCTACACCTTC. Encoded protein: CAWKIRGTYGYTF.

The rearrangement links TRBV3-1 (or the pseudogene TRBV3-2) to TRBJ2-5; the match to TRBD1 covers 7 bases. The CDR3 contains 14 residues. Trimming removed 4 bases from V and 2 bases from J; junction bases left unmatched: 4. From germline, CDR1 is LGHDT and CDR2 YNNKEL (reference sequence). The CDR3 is CASSRGQLQETQYF. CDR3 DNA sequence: TGTGCCAGCAGCCGGGGACAGCTGCAAGAGACCCAGTACTTC.

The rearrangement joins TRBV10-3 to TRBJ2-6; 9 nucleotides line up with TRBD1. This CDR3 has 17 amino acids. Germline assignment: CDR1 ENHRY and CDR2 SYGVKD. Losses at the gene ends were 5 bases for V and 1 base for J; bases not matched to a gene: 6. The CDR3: CAISQGQGRSGANVLTF. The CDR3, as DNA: TGTGCCATCAGTCAGGGACAGGGAAGGTCTGGGGCCAACGTCCTGACTTTC.

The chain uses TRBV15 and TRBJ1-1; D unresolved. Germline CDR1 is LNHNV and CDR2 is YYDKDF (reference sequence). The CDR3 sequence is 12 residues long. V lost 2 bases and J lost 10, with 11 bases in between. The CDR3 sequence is CATSRIENPAFF. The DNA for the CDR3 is TGTGCCACCAGCAGAATCGAGAATCCAGCTTTCTTT.

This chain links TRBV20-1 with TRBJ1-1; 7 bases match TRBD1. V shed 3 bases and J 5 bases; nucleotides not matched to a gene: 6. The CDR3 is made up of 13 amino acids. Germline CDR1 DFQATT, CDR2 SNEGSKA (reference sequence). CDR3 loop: CSASKTGLTEAFF. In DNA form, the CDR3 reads TGCAGTGCTAGTAAGACAGGGTTAACTGAAGCTTTCTTT.

The DNA of the CDR3 is TGTGCCAGCAGCGTAAATCCTTCAGGGGCTGGAAACACCATATATTTT. It codes for CASSVNPSGAGNTIYF. The chain has TRBV9 and TRBJ1-3; D is perhaps TRBD1 (6 bases). The ends were cut back, 1 base at V and 2 bases at J, with 13 bases in the middle. The CDR3 totals 16 residues. Germline values: CDR1 SGDLS, CDR2 YYNGEE.

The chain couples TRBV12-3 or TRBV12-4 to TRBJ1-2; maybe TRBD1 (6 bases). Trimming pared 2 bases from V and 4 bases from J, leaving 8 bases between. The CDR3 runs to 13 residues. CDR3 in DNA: TGTGCCAGCAGTTTAAGGGACACCTATGGCTACACCTTC. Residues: CASSLRDTYGYTF.

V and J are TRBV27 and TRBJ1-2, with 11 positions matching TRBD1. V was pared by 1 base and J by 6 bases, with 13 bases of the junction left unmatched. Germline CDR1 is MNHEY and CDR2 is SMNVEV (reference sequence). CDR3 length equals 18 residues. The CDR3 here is CASSLYRDRGTKDHGYTF. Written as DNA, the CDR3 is TGTGCCAGCAGTTTATATAGGGACAGGGGGACGAAAGATCATGGCTACACCTTC.

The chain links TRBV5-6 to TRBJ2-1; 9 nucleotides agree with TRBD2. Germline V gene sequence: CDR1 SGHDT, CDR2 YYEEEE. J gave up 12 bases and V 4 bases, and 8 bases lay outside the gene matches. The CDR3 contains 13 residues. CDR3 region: CASSPGTSSRQFF. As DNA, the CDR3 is TGTGCCAGCAGCCCCGGGACTAGCAGTAGGCAGTTCTTC.